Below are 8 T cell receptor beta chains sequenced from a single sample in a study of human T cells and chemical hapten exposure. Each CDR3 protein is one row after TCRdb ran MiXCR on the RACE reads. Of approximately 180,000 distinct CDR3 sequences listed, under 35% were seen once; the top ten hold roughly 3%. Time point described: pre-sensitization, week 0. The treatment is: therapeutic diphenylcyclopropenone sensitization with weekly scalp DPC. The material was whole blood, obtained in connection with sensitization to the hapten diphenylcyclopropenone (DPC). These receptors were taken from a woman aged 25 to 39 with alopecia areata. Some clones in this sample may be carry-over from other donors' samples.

Here the CDR3 DNA reads TGTGCCAGCAGTGAGGGGGGACAGGTCGCCTACGAGCAGTACTTC. This gives the protein CASSEGGQVAYEQYF. The chain is built from TRBV6-4 and TRBJ2-7, with 8 bases that match TRBD1. The CDR3 length is 15 residues. CDR1 MRHNA and CDR2 SNTAGT come from the germline V gene. Trimming removed 3 bases from V and 2 bases from J; junction bases left unmatched: 6.

CDR3: CASSSQGARTDTQYF. The CDR3 DNA sequence: TGTGCCAGCAGCTCTCAGGGGGCTCGGACAGATACGCAGTATTTT. J is TRBJ2-3 and V is TRBV7-2, with TRBD1 identical over 8 bases. The trim removed 4 bases at V and 3 bases at J, leaving 6 bases unmatched. This CDR3 has 15 residues. Germline V gene sequence: CDR1 SGHTA, CDR2 FQGNSA.

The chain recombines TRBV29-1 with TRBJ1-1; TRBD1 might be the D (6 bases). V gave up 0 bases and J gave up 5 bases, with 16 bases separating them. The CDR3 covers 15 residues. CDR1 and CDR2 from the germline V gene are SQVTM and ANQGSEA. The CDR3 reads CSVEDGWGRRTEAFF. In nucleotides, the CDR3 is TGCAGCGTTGAAGATGGTTGGGGGCGCAGAACTGAAGCTTTCTTT.

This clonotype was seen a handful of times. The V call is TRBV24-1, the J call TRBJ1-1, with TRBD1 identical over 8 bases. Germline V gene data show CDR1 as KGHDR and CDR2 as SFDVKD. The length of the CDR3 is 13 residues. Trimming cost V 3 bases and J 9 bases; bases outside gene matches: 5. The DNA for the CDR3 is TGTGCCACCAGTGATCGGACAGGGATGCAAGCTTTCTTT. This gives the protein CATSDRTGMQAFF.

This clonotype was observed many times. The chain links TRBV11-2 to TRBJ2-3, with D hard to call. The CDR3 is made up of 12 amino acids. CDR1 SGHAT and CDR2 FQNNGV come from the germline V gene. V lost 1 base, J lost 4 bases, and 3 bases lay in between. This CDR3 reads CASSLVPDTQYF. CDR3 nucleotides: TGTGCCAGCAGCTTAGTCCCAGATACGCAGTATTTT. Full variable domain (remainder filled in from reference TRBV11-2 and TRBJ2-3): EAGVAQSPRYKIIEKRQSVAFWCNPISGHATLYWYQQILGQGPKLLIQFQNNGVVDDSQLPKDRFSAERLKGVDSTLKIQPAKLEDSAVYLCASSLVPDTQYFGPGTRLTVL.

The CDR3 DNA follows: TGTGCCAGCAGCAACCCTGTCGGCACTGAAGCTTTCTTT. It encodes CASSNPVGTEAFF. The rearrangement links TRBV7-6 to TRBJ1-1; D gene uncertain. V lost 5 bases and J lost 4, with 11 bases in between. Looked up from germline, CDR1 is SGHVS and CDR2 is FNYEAQ. CDR3 length equals 13 residues.

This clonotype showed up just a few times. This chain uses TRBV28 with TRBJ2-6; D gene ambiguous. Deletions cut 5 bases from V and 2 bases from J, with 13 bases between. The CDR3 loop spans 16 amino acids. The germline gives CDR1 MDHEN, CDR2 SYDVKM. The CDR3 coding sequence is TGTGCCAGCAGTCTTCAGGCCCCCCCTGGGGCCAACGTCCTGACTTTC. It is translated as CASSLQAPPGANVLTF.

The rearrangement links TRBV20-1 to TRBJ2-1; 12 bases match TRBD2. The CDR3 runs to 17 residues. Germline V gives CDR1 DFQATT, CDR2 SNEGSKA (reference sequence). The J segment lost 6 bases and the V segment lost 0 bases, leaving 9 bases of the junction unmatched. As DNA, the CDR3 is TGCAGTGCTAGAGATCTCCTGACTAGCGGGGGATTCAATGAGCAGTTCTTC. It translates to CSARDLLTSGGFNEQFF.